Listed here are 29 T cell receptor beta chains from one sample, sequenced in a study of CD8 T cells in Susac syndrome. Random hexamers were used to reverse transcribe an amount of about 0.45 to 1 ug RNA. TCRdb independently ran MiXCR on the immunoSEQ multiplex PCR reads; one entry per CDR3 protein. The repertoire holds 250,000 to 300,000 distinct CDR3 sequences, with about 85% as singletons. Sample: CD8+ T cells from PBMCs. These receptors came from a human donor with multiple sclerosis.

This clonotype was counted only a few times. V is TRBV6-5 and J is TRBJ1-4; D is uncertain. CDR3 length equals 15 residues. Germline CDR1 and CDR2: MNHEY and SVGAGI. Between the trimmed V and J ends, which lost 2 bases and 7 bases, there was a span of 14 bases. The CDR3 reads CASSYIGDWSEKLFF. The DNA for the CDR3 is TGTGCCAGCAGTTACATCGGGGATTGGAGTGAAAAACTGTTTTTT.

The J gene is TRBJ2-7, the V gene TRBV28; the D is unclear. CDR3 length: 14 amino acids. Trimming left V 7 bases short and J 2 bases short, with 15 bases between. Germline CDR1 MDHEN, CDR2 SYDVKM. In nucleotides, the CDR3 is TGTGCCAGCACCGAAGGGCGGAGTCCCTACGAGCAGTACTTC. Translated, it gives CASTEGRSPYEQYF.

V is TRBV11-2 and J is TRBJ2-7; D is perhaps TRBD1 (5 bases). Between the trimmed V and J ends, which lost 1 base and 0 bases, there was a span of 7 bases. Germline values: CDR1 SGHAT, CDR2 FQNNGV. The CDR3 contains 14 residues. This CDR3 is CASSLGGASYEQYF. The CDR3 nucleotides are TGTGCCAGCAGCTTAGGTGGGGCCTCCTACGAGCAGTACTTC.

This clonotype was detected only once. The rearrangement links TRBV30 to TRBJ2-2; 8 bases match TRBD1. CDR1 is GTSNPN and CDR2 is SVGIG in the germline V gene (reference sequence). V lost 7 bases, J lost 6 bases, and 7 bases stayed unmatched. This CDR3 comprises 13 residues. The CDR3 here is CASDREIAGELFF. Written as DNA, the CDR3 is TGTGCCTCGGACAGGGAAATAGCCGGGGAGCTGTTTTTT.

This clonotype was found once. The chain carries TRBV5-5 and TRBJ1-5; 8 nucleotides line up with TRBD1. The CDR3 covers 15 residues. V shed 4 bases and J 3 bases; nucleotides not matched to a gene: 6. Germline CDR1 and CDR2: SGHKS and YYEKEE (reference sequence). DNA for the CDR3: TGTGCCAGCAGCCCGACAGGGGTGATCAATCAGCCCCAGCATTTT. As protein: CASSPTGVINQPQHF.

The V and J genes are TRBV5-6 and TRBJ2-1; tentatively, D is TRBD2 (7 bases). V lost 4 bases, J lost 0 bases, and 8 bases lay in between. The germline gives CDR1 SGHDT, CDR2 YYEEEE. The CDR3 totals 14 residues. CDR3 bases: TGTGCCAGCAGCCGGGGGGCCTCCTACAATGAGCAGTTCTTC. This codes for CASSRGASYNEQFF.

In its sample, this clonotype was seen many times. The gene calls are TRBV12-3 or TRBV12-4 and TRBJ1-1, with D tentatively TRBD1 (5 bases). This CDR3 has 12 residues. V lost 3 bases, J lost 4 bases, and 6 bases lay in between. This CDR3 is CASSFGGTEAFF. The CDR3 DNA reads as TGTGCCAGCAGTTTTGGGGGCACTGAAGCTTTCTTT.

CDR3 sequence (DNA): TGTGCCAGCAGCCCCCGGACACACAGGGTCGGAGAGACCCAGTACTTC. Its translation is CASSPRTHRVGETQYF. The chain has TRBV9 and TRBJ2-5, with a possible D match to TRBD1 (6 bases). The CDR3 totals 16 residues. Per the germline V gene, CDR1 is SGDLS and CDR2 is YYNGEE. Trimming shortened V by 4 bases and J by 4 bases, and 20 bases separated the two germline ends.

The CDR3 is CASSFGGGQGYTF. The CDR3 DNA reads as TGTGCCAGCAGTTTTGGGGGGGGCCAAGGCTACACCTTC. V usage is TRBV27 and J usage is TRBJ1-2; D is perhaps TRBD1 (6 bases). Trimming removed 3 bases from V and 8 bases from J, with 13 bases in between. Germline V CDR1 and CDR2: MNHEY, SMNVEV (reference sequence). The CDR3 contains 13 residues.

This clonotype has a handful of counts. The chain carries TRBV15 and TRBJ2-7, with TRBD2 matching over 7 bases. The CDR3 length is 14 residues. Per germline, CDR1 LNHNV and CDR2 YYDKDF (reference sequence). Unmatched junction bases numbered 7, after V lost 6 bases and J lost 2 bases. Here the CDR3 reads CATSGGGEAYEQYF. For the CDR3, the DNA is TGTGCCACCAGTGGGGGAGGGGAGGCCTACGAGCAGTACTTC.

This chain links TRBV12-3 or TRBV12-4 with TRBJ1-2, with D tentatively TRBD1 (5 bases). This CDR3 contains 13 residues. Between the trimmed V and J ends, which lost 7 bases and 3 bases, there was a span of 12 bases. DNA of the CDR3: TGTGCCAGCACTGACAGAGGCCACTATGGCTACACCTTC. Translating gives CASTDRGHYGYTF.

V is TRBV27 and J is TRBJ1-5; unclear D gene. The V gene's germline CDR1 is MNHEY and CDR2 SMNVEV (reference sequence). V was trimmed by 9 bases and J by 2 bases, leaving 8 bases between them. CDR3 length equals 12 residues. The CDR3 region has the DNA TGTGCCAGTCGACACCGCAATCAGCCCCAGCATTTT. The encoded protein is CASRHRNQPQHF.

This chain connects TRBV19 to TRBJ2-1, with D possibly being TRBD2 (5 bases). The CDR3 is 15 residues long. Between the trimmed V and J ends, which lost 3 bases and 1 base, there was a span of 10 bases. Germline V lookup: CDR1 LNHDA, CDR2 SQIVND (reference sequence). Here the CDR3 reads CASSITSVSYNEQFF. The CDR3 DNA follows: TGTGCCAGTAGTATTACTAGTGTATCCTACAATGAGCAGTTCTTC. Combining the CDR3 with reference TRBV19 and TRBJ2-1 gives the whole variable domain DGGITQSPKYLFRKEGQNVTLSCEQNLNHDAMYWYRQDPGQGLRLIYYSQIVNDFQKGDIAEGYSVSREKKESFPLTVTSAQKNPTAFYLCASSITSVSYNEQFFGPGTRLTVL.

The chain carries TRBV4-1 and TRBJ2-2, with D possibly TRBD1 on 5 matching bases. The CDR3 covers 14 residues. CDR1 is MGHRA, CDR2 YSYEKL, per germline. The germline V and J ends were trimmed by 3 bases and 7 bases, with 12 bases remaining between them. In DNA, the CDR3 is TGCGCCAGCAGCCAGGGCCAGGGCGGCGGGGAGCTGTTTTTT. Its translation: CASSQGQGGGELFF.

The chain recombines TRBV12-3 or TRBV12-4 with TRBJ1-5, with D perhaps matching TRBD1 (5 bases). V gave up 3 bases and J gave up 0 bases, with 9 bases separating them. The CDR3 totals 15 residues. The CDR3 coding sequence is TGTGCCAGCAGTTTGTCAGGGTATAGCAATCAGCCCCAGCATTTT. It encodes CASSLSGYSNQPQHF.

J is TRBJ2-3 and V is TRBV27; weak D call: TRBD1 (6 bases). CDR3 length equals 13 residues. Trimming cost V 7 bases and J 4 bases, with 12 bases left between them. CDR1 MNHEY and CDR2 SMNVEV come from the germline V gene (reference sequence). CDR3 bases: TGTGCCAGCAACAGGGACGGGGCAGATACGCAGTATTTT. It codes for CASNRDGADTQYF.

The J gene is TRBJ2-5, the V gene TRBV25-1; D unclear. The V and J ends lost 7 bases and 0 bases respectively, with 3 bases between them. The CDR3 is 11 amino acids. Germline CDR1 reads MGHDK; CDR2 reads SYGVNS. DNA of the CDR3: TGTGCCAGCAAGTACCAAGAGACCCAGTACTTC. This codes for CASKYQETQYF.

This rearrangement joins TRBV13 to TRBJ2-3; D gene unclear. V was shortened by 1 base and J by 1 base, with 12 bases between the two germline ends. Germline V gene data show CDR1 as PRHDT and CDR2 as FYEKMQ (reference sequence). This CDR3 contains 16 residues. CDR3 amino acids: CASSLEVGRGTDTQYF. CDR3 in DNA: TGTGCCAGCAGCTTAGAGGTGGGCCGGGGCACAGATACGCAGTATTTT.

With respect to this clonotype: This sequence may be a read error, since a much larger clone differs from it by one base. The chain employs TRBV13 and TRBJ2-5; maybe TRBD1 (6 bases). Germline CDR1 PRHDT, CDR2 FYEKMQ (reference sequence). CDR3 size: 12 residues. With 2 bases removed from V and 5 bases from J, the gap between germline ends came to 6 bases. The CDR3 loop is CASSLRGETQYF. The CDR3 region has the DNA TGTGCCAGCAGCTTAAGGGGGGAGACCCAGTACTTC.

The chain employs TRBV9 and TRBJ1-1; D remains unclear. Deletions cut 0 bases from V and 1 base from J, with 10 bases between. Germline loops: CDR1 SGDLS, CDR2 YYNGEE. The CDR3 has 15 amino acids. CDR3 loop: CASSVGSEGNTEAFF. The CDR3 DNA is TGTGCCAGCAGCGTAGGTTCGGAGGGGAACACTGAAGCTTTCTTT.

The V gene is TRBV29-1, the J gene TRBJ2-1; a weak D match, TRBD2 (6 bases). Germline lookup yields CDR1 SQVTM and CDR2 ANQGSEA. Trimming cost V 4 bases and J 3 bases, with 10 bases left between them. CDR3 size: 13 residues. CDR3 coding DNA: TGCAGCGTTGCCGGCGGGAACTACAATGAGCAGTTCTTC. This sequence encodes CSVAGGNYNEQFF.

V and J are TRBV28 and TRBJ2-1; no reliable D call. Germline loops: CDR1 MDHEN, CDR2 SYDVKM. The CDR3 has 13 residues. The V end was cut by 7 bases, the J end by 7 bases, with 14 bases between. This chain's CDR3 is CASTLLWGNEQFF. The CDR3 nucleotides are TGTGCCAGCACCCTCCTCTGGGGTAATGAGCAGTTCTTC.

The chain employs TRBV28 and TRBJ1-1; D might be TRBD1 (6 bases). The CDR3 loop spans 16 amino acids. Germline-derived CDR1 and CDR2 are MDHEN and SYDVKM. Trimming shortened V by 5 bases and J by 4 bases, and 20 bases separated the two germline ends. This CDR3 is CASSRPAQGRGTEAFF. The CDR3 DNA is TGTGCCAGCAGTAGACCTGCCCAGGGGAGGGGCACTGAAGCTTTCTTT.

The V and J genes are TRBV7-9 and TRBJ2-2, with 9 bases matching TRBD1. The CDR3 is 15 amino acids. J gave up 6 bases and V 8 bases, and 10 bases lay outside the gene matches. The germline V gene has CDR1 SEHNR and CDR2 FQNEAQ (reference sequence). The CDR3 DNA reads as TGTGCCAGCTTGGGGGGGACAGGGATGTCCGGGGAGCTGTTTTTT. Its translation: CASLGGTGMSGELFF.

The genes are TRBV27 and TRBJ2-7, with D tentatively TRBD1 or TRBD2 (6 bases each). From germline, CDR1 is MNHEY and CDR2 SMNVEV (reference sequence). This CDR3 has 14 residues. V lost 5 bases and J 3 bases, leaving 14 bases between the germline ends. This CDR3 is CASSERGDLYEQYF. The CDR3 DNA reads TGTGCCAGCAGTGAGAGGGGGGACCTCTACGAGCAGTACTTC.

Only one count was recorded for this clonotype. The V gene is TRBV10-1, the J gene TRBJ2-5; TRBD2 matches 8 bases. This CDR3 is 18 amino acids long. Trimming removed 2 bases from V and 1 base from J; junction bases left unmatched: 12. Germline CDR1 is WNHNN and CDR2 is SYGVQD (reference sequence). CDR3 loop: CASSETLAGGGIQETQYF. In nucleotides, the CDR3 is TGCGCCAGCAGTGAGACCCTAGCGGGCGGCGGGATCCAAGAGACCCAGTACTTC.

This clonotype was seen a few times. The chain carries TRBV24-1 and TRBJ2-1; D is ambiguous. CDR1 KGHDR and CDR2 SFDVKD come from the germline V gene. This CDR3 is 15 amino acids long. V was clipped by 0 bases and J by 5 bases, with 10 bases between them. The CDR3 DNA is TGTGCCACCAGTGATTTGGAGGACGGCGACAATGAGCAGTTCTTC. This translates into CATSDLEDGDNEQFF.

The chain recombines TRBV12-3 or TRBV12-4 with TRBJ1-5; 8 nucleotides match TRBD1. The V gene end was trimmed by 2 bases and the J gene end by 7 bases; junction bases not matched to a gene: 10. CDR3 length equals 16 residues. CDR3 sequence: CASSLQDRDVRQPQHF. In DNA form, the CDR3 reads TGTGCCAGCAGTTTACAGGACAGGGATGTAAGGCAGCCCCAGCATTTT.

This clonotype was counted a single time. The chain employs TRBV9 and TRBJ2-5, with TRBD1 identical over 9 bases. CDR1 is SGDLS, CDR2 YYNGEE, per germline. V shed 4 bases and J 4 bases; nucleotides not matched to a gene: 11. CDR3 length equals 16 residues. DNA of the CDR3: TGTGCCAGCAGCCCCTCCGGTACAGGGGGCAGAGAGACCCAGTACTTC. It encodes CASSPSGTGGRETQYF.